These T cell receptor beta chains were read from a single sample in a study of control samples from healthy donors and cancer patients. Measured with immunoSEQ multiplex PCR; TCRdb has only the in-frame clones, and not every one. The table records 75,000 to 95,000 clones, about nine tenths of them present only once. Sequencing was performed on blood. Receptors originate from a woman aged 18-29 years in good health. The CDR3 runs from the conserved cysteine through the conserved F or W. The order of the fields is CDR3 protein, CDR3 DNA, J gene, D gene, V gene, clone size. D genes are given only for firm matches. Clone size is shown for a subset of rows, as once, few, many or a class of expanded clone.

CDR3aa: CASSGQVGTQYF; CDR3nt: TGTGCCAGCAGTGGGCAGGTAGGGACGCAGTATTTT; j_gene: TRBJ2-3; d_gene: -; v_gene: TRBV27; abundance: -
CDR3aa: CASSRKRISNQPQHF; CDR3nt: TGTGCCAGTAGTAGAAAACGGATTAGCAATCAGCCCCAGCATTTT; j_gene: TRBJ1-5; d_gene: -; v_gene: TRBV19; abundance: once
CDR3aa: CASSQAPGWDTEAFF; CDR3nt: TGCGCCAGCAGCCAAGCTCCCGGGTGGGACACTGAAGCTTTCTTT; j_gene: TRBJ1-1; d_gene: -; v_gene: TRBV4-1; abundance: -
CDR3aa: CASRGWDPAGANVLTF; CDR3nt: TGTGCCAGCAGGGGATGGGACCCGGCGGGGGCCAACGTCCTGACTTTC; j_gene: TRBJ2-6; d_gene: -; v_gene: TRBV27; abundance: -
CDR3aa: CSAFTGHEQYF; CDR3nt: TGCAGTGCCTTTACAGGTCACGAGCAGTACTTC; j_gene: TRBJ2-7; d_gene: -; v_gene: TRBV20-1; abundance: -
CDR3aa: CASSPGQGDGYTF; CDR3nt: TGTGCCAGCTCACCCGGACAGGGGGATGGCTACACCTTC; j_gene: TRBJ1-2; d_gene: TRBD1; v_gene: TRBV18; abundance: once
CDR3aa: CASSLGTENTEAFF; CDR3nt: TGTGCCAGCAGCTTAGGGACAGAAAACACTGAAGCTTTCTTT; j_gene: TRBJ1-1; d_gene: TRBD1; v_gene: TRBV7-3; abundance: once
CDR3aa: CASSELPLGSYNEQFF; CDR3nt: TGTGCCAGCAGCGAACTACCGCTGGGCTCCTACAATGAGCAGTTCTTC; j_gene: TRBJ2-1; d_gene: -; v_gene: TRBV2; abundance: -
CDR3aa: CASSLRGTGELFF; CDR3nt: TGTGCCAGCAGCTTAAGGGGGACCGGGGAGCTGTTTTTT; j_gene: TRBJ2-2; d_gene: -; v_gene: TRBV7-2; abundance: -
CDR3aa: CASSLGDRGTGELFF; CDR3nt: TGCGCCAGCAGCTTGGGGGACAGGGGCACCGGGGAGCTGTTTTTT; j_gene: TRBJ2-2; d_gene: TRBD1; v_gene: TRBV5-1; abundance: -
CDR3aa: CASSPSPSYQRTDTQYF; CDR3nt: TGTGCCAGCTCACCCTCCCCTTCTTACCAGCGCACAGATACGCAGTATTTT; j_gene: TRBJ2-3; d_gene: -; v_gene: TRBV18; abundance: -
CDR3aa: CASSYRGNTEAFF; CDR3nt: TGCGCCAGCAGCTACAGGGGGAACACTGAAGCTTTCTTT; j_gene: TRBJ1-1; d_gene: TRBD1; v_gene: TRBV5-1; abundance: -
CDR3aa: CASSQDLLGGTYGYTF; CDR3nt: TGTGCCAGCAGCCAAGATCTTCTCGGAGGTACCTATGGCTACACCTTC; j_gene: TRBJ1-2; d_gene: -; v_gene: TRBV4-2; abundance: -
CDR3aa: CATSRDRAGGRDGYTF; CDR3nt: TGTGCCACCAGCAGAGATAGGGCAGGGGGCAGAGATGGCTACACCTTC; j_gene: TRBJ1-2; d_gene: TRBD1; v_gene: TRBV15; abundance: -
CDR3aa: CASSRGQDNEKLFF; CDR3nt: TGCGCCAGCAGCCGGGGACAGGATAATGAAAAACTGTTTTTT; j_gene: TRBJ1-4; d_gene: TRBD1; v_gene: TRBV4-1; abundance: few
CDR3aa: CASSLYADFEQYF; CDR3nt: TGTGCCAGCAGCTTATACGCCGACTTCGAGCAGTACTTC; j_gene: TRBJ2-7; d_gene: -; v_gene: TRBV7-9; abundance: -
CDR3aa: CASSSDTGELFF; CDR3nt: TGTGCCAGCAGCTCGGACACCGGGGAGCTGTTTTTT; j_gene: TRBJ2-2; d_gene: -; v_gene: TRBV12-3/TRBV12-4; abundance: -
CDR3aa: CASSQQTVYGYTF; CDR3nt: TGTGCCAGCAGTCAGCAGACGGTCTATGGCTACACCTTC; j_gene: TRBJ1-2; d_gene: -; v_gene: TRBV2; abundance: once
CDR3aa: CASSLGVAQHF; CDR3nt: TGTGCCAGCAGTTTGGGGGTGGCCCAGCATTTT; j_gene: TRBJ1-5; d_gene: -; v_gene: TRBV12-3/TRBV12-4; abundance: -
CDR3aa: CASSPGTASPLHF; CDR3nt: TGCGCCAGCAGCCCCGGGACAGCTTCACCCCTCCACTTT; j_gene: TRBJ1-6; d_gene: TRBD1; v_gene: TRBV5-1; abundance: few
CDR3aa: CASSTFGNTQYF; CDR3nt: TGTGCCAGCAGCACTTTTGGGAATACGCAGTATTTT; j_gene: TRBJ2-3; d_gene: -; v_gene: TRBV13; abundance: -
CDR3aa: CASSLQNQGLDTQYF; CDR3nt: TGTGCCAGCAGCCTACAGAATCAGGGTCTCGATACGCAGTATTTT; j_gene: TRBJ2-3; d_gene: -; v_gene: TRBV7-2; abundance: -
CDR3aa: CASQAGGAVETQYF; CDR3nt: TGTGCCAGCCAGGCGGGGGGGGCCGTAGAGACCCAGTACTTC; j_gene: TRBJ2-5; d_gene: TRBD2; v_gene: TRBV7-9; abundance: -
CDR3aa: CASSPGQGFTEAFF; CDR3nt: TGTGCCAGCTCACCGGGTCAGGGTTTTACTGAAGCTTTCTTT; j_gene: TRBJ1-1; d_gene: -; v_gene: TRBV18; abundance: -
CDR3aa: CASSQTGEGGETQYF; CDR3nt: TGTGCCAGCAGCCAAACAGGGGAAGGGGGGGAGACCCAGTACTTC; j_gene: TRBJ2-5; d_gene: -; v_gene: TRBV2; abundance: -
CDR3aa: CASSEPLGRVYGYTF; CDR3nt: TGTGCCAGCAGTGAACCTCTCGGCAGAGTCTATGGCTACACCTTC; j_gene: TRBJ1-2; d_gene: -; v_gene: TRBV6-1; abundance: once
CDR3aa: CASSDRPTNTEAFF; CDR3nt: TGTGCCAGCAGTGACCGACCCACGAACACTGAAGCTTTCTTT; j_gene: TRBJ1-1; d_gene: -; v_gene: TRBV2; abundance: -
CDR3aa: CASSLTVRSGTTDTQYF; CDR3nt: TGTGCCAGCAGCTTAACTGTCCGTAGCGGAACGACAGATACGCAGTATTTT; j_gene: TRBJ2-3; d_gene: -; v_gene: TRBV7-3; abundance: -
CDR3aa: CASNLSGSSYNSPLHF; CDR3nt: TGTGCCAGTAATCTCAGCGGGAGCTCCTATAATTCACCCCTCCACTTT; j_gene: TRBJ1-6; d_gene: -; v_gene: TRBV19; abundance: -
CDR3aa: CASSLGSPEYGYTF; CDR3nt: TGTGCCAGCAGCCTCGGATCCCCGGAGTACGGCTACACCTTC; j_gene: TRBJ1-2; d_gene: -; v_gene: TRBV7-9; abundance: once
CDR3aa: CASSQGGYNQPQHF; CDR3nt: TGTGCCAGCAGCCAGGGAGGGTACAATCAGCCCCAGCATTTT; j_gene: TRBJ1-5; d_gene: -; v_gene: TRBV5-6; abundance: -
CDR3aa: CASSPVKEGTDTQYF; CDR3nt: TGTGCCAGCAGTCCGGTTAAGGAGGGCACAGATACGCAGTATTTT; j_gene: TRBJ2-3; d_gene: -; v_gene: TRBV2; abundance: -
CDR3aa: CSAVQETQYF; CDR3nt: TGCAGTGCCGTACAAGAGACCCAGTACTTC; j_gene: TRBJ2-5; d_gene: -; v_gene: TRBV20-1; abundance: -
CDR3aa: CSARGGPPRIF; CDR3nt: TGCAGTGCTAGAGGAGGACCCCCCAGGATCTTC; j_gene: TRBJ1-2; d_gene: -; v_gene: TRBV20-1; abundance: -
CDR3aa: CASSHLLGGRTEAFF; CDR3nt: TGTGCCAGCAGCCATCTCTTGGGGGGGCGGACTGAAGCTTTCTTT; j_gene: TRBJ1-1; d_gene: -; v_gene: TRBV3-1/TRBV3-2; abundance: once
CDR3aa: CASSVQGLFYGYTF; CDR3nt: TGTGCCAGCAGCGTACAGGGATTATTTTATGGCTACACCTTC; j_gene: TRBJ1-2; d_gene: -; v_gene: TRBV6-5; abundance: few
CDR3aa: CASTKLREAF; CDR3nt: TGTGCCAGCACCAAACTCAGGGAAGCTTTT; j_gene: TRBJ1-4; d_gene: -; v_gene: TRBV9; abundance: -
CDR3aa: CASIRTLPGNTIYF; CDR3nt: TGTGCCAGCATCCGTACCCTCCCTGGAAACACCATATATTTT; j_gene: TRBJ1-3; d_gene: -; v_gene: TRBV6-5; abundance: -
CDR3aa: CAAAGGLNYGYTF; CDR3nt: TGTGCCGCGGCGGGGGGGCTTAACTATGGCTACACCTTC; j_gene: TRBJ1-2; d_gene: -; v_gene: TRBV6-5; abundance: -
CDR3aa: CASSMVGANIQYF; CDR3nt: TGTGCCAGCAGCATGGTTGGGGCGAACATTCAGTACTTC; j_gene: TRBJ2-4; d_gene: -; v_gene: TRBV7-3; abundance: -
CDR3aa: CASSLVGTGGDGYTF; CDR3nt: TGTGCCAGCAGCTTAGTTGGGACAGGGGGCGATGGCTACACCTTC; j_gene: TRBJ1-2; d_gene: TRBD1; v_gene: TRBV7-2; abundance: -
CDR3aa: CASSLDETYEQYF; CDR3nt: TGCGCCAGCAGCTTGGACGAGACCTACGAGCAGTACTTC; j_gene: TRBJ2-7; d_gene: -; v_gene: TRBV5-1; abundance: once
CDR3aa: CASSMAGDVWNEQFF; CDR3nt: TGTGCCAGTAGTATGGCTGGGGATGTTTGGAATGAGCAGTTCTTC; j_gene: TRBJ2-1; d_gene: -; v_gene: TRBV19; abundance: -
CDR3aa: CASSQSVTRTVYEQYF; CDR3nt: TGTGCCAGCAGCCAATCAGTCACCCGGACAGTCTACGAGCAGTACTTC; j_gene: TRBJ2-7; d_gene: -; v_gene: TRBV4-2; abundance: once
CDR3aa: CATSRPLRYGYTF; CDR3nt: TGTGCCACCAGCAGACCCCTGAGGTATGGCTACACCTTC; j_gene: TRBJ1-2; d_gene: -; v_gene: TRBV15; abundance: -
CDR3aa: CASSSPFSGAANEQFF; CDR3nt: TGTGCCAGCAGTTCGCCCTTCAGTGGGGCGGCCAATGAGCAGTTCTTC; j_gene: TRBJ2-1; d_gene: -; v_gene: TRBV6-5; abundance: -
CDR3aa: CASSFDAGSENIQYF; CDR3nt: TGCGCCAGCAGCTTTGATGCAGGCTCCGAAAACATTCAGTACTTC; j_gene: TRBJ2-4; d_gene: -; v_gene: TRBV5-1; abundance: -
CDR3aa: CASSGIWDTEAFF; CDR3nt: TGTGCCAGCAGTGGGATTTGGGACACTGAAGCTTTCTTT; j_gene: TRBJ1-1; d_gene: -; v_gene: TRBV9; abundance: -
CDR3aa: CASGAAYGYTF; CDR3nt: TGTGCCAGTGGTGCGGCTTATGGCTACACCTTC; j_gene: TRBJ1-2; d_gene: -; v_gene: TRBV19; abundance: -
CDR3aa: CASSPQGTTEAFF; CDR3nt: TGTGCCAGCTCACCGCAGGGGACGACTGAAGCTTTCTTT; j_gene: TRBJ1-1; d_gene: -; v_gene: TRBV18; abundance: few
CDR3aa: CASSYNSQGGAFF; CDR3nt: TGTGCCAGCAGTTACAATTCGCAGGGTGGAGCTTTCTTT; j_gene: TRBJ1-1; d_gene: -; v_gene: TRBV6-5; abundance: -